This T cell receptor beta chain derives from a study of beta chain features in type 1 diabetes. On the study more broadly: Healthy donors and patients showed comparable age, gender and cell yields.

On this clone: What it recognizes is unknown.

Overall study results and limits: Patients with type 1 diabetes carried fewer insertions and had more deletions at their VDJ junctions. TCRB CDR3s from Type 1 diabetes patients were moderately but significantly shorter in all four CD4+ subsets.

Germline lookup yields CDR1 LGHNA and CDR2 YSLEER. Trimming took 1 base from V and 4 from J; bases not matched to a gene: 5. This CDR3 has 15 residues. Reverse transcribing all isolated RNA meant expressed TCRB transcripts were sequenced. Libraries were prepared by immunoSEQ multiplex PCR; TCRdb keeps only in-frame clonotypes and omits some of them. The sample includes 300,000 to 400,000 clones, roughly 13% seen only once; the top ten take more than 0.015%. This sequence was found in a young man in good health. The genes are TRBV4-3 and TRBJ1-2; 8 nucleotides agree with TRBD1. The sequencing sample was made of naive CD4+ T cells from blood. The CDR3 region has the DNA TGCGCCAGCAGCCAAGGGACAGGGATGTTCTATGGCTACACCTTC. It encodes CASSQGTGMFYGYTF.